The sequence of this TCR beta chain was determined in a study of immune heterogeneity within non-small cell lung tumors. In the study overall: In total, the tumors were 4 squamous cell carcinomas, around 10 non-squamous carcinomas and 1 not otherwise specified.

Regarding the study as a whole: Identical dominant CDR3 beta clonotypes spanned tumor sites within a patient, beside site-unique high-frequency clones. Local T-cell clonality was recorded as moderately but significantly correlated with local tumor mutational burden, with R about 0.35. Patients largely differed in their high-frequency T-cell receptor beta clonotypes.

Germline V lookup: CDR1 MDHEN, CDR2 SYDVKM. The CDR3 runs 11 residues. Trimming stripped 5 bases from V and 9 bases from J, with 8 bases between. For this clonotype: What it recognizes is unknown.

The authors used about 600 ng of bulk tumor genomic DNA per sample as template. Spaced far apart, several biopsies were taken from each primary tumor during surgery. Curative surgical treatment was performed in patients who had newly diagnosed, untreated non-small cell lung cancer. Multiplex PCR relied on 32 V and 13 J primers to amplify TCR beta CDR3. TCRdb independently ran MiXCR on the multiplex PCR reads; one entry per CDR3 protein. The table shows 2,000 or so distinct CDR3 sequences, with roughly 22% occurring only once. Sequenced: lung tumor tissue. The TCR comes from a woman in her forties or fifties with non-small cell lung cancer. The chain couples TRBV28 to TRBJ1-5; D perhaps matches TRBD1 (5 bases). The CDR3 sequence: CASSGTRPQHF. The CDR3 nucleotides read TGTGCCAGCAGTGGGACGAGGCCCCAGCATTTT.